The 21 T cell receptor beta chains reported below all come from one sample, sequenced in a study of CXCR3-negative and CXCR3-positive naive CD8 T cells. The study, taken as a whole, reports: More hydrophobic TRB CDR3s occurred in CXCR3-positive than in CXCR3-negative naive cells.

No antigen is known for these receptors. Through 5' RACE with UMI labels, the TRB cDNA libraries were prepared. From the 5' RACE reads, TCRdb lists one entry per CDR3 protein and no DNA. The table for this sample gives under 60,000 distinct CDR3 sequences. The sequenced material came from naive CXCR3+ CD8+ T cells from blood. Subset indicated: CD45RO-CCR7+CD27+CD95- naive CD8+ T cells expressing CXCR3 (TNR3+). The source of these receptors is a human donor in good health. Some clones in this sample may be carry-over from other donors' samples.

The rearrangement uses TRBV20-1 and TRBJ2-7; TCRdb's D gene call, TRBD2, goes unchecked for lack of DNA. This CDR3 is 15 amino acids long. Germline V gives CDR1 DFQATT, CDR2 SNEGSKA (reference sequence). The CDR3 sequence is CSARVLASGTYEQYF.

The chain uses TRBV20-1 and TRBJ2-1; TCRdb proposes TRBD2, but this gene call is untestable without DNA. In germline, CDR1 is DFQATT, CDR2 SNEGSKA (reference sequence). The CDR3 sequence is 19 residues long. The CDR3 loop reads CSARDLGLAGVSRQNEQFF.

The CDR3 loop reads CSAGGTGDYEQYF. J is TRBJ2-7 and V is TRBV20-1; TCRdb selects TRBD1, and the lack of DNA leaves this call unchecked. This CDR3 contains 13 residues. Germline loops: CDR1 DFQATT, CDR2 SNEGSKA (reference sequence).

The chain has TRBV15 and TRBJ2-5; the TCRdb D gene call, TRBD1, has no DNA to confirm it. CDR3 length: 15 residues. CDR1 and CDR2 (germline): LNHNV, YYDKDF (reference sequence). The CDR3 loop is CATSPGQGDAETQYF.

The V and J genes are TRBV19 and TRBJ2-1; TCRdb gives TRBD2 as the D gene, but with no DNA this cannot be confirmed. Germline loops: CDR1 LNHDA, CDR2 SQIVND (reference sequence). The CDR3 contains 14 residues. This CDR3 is CASETSGRYNEQFF.

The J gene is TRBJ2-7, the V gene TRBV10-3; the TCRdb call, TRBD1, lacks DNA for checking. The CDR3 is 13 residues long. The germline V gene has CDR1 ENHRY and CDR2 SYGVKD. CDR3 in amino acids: CASSWGRVYEQYF.

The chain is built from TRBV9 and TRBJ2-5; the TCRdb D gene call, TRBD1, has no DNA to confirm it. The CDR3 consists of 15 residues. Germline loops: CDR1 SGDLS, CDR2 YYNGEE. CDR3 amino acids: CASSVGPGFGETQYF.

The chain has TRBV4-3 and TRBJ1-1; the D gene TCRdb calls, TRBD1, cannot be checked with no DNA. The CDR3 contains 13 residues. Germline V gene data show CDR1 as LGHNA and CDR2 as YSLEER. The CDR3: CASSQDRDVEAFF.

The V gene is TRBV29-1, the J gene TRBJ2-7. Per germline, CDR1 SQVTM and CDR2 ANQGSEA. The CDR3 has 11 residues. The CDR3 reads CSVEDTREQYF.

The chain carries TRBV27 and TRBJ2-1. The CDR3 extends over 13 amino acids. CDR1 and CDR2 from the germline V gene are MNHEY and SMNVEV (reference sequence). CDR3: CASSLGIYNEQFF.

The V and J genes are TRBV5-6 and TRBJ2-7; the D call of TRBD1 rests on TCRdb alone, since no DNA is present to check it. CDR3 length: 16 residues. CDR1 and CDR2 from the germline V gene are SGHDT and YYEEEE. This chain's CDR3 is CASSWSAGQGAYEQYF.

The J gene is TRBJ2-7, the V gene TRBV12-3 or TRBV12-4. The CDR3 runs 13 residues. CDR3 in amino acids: CASSFAATLEQYF.

The CDR3 here is CSVGDGLPDTQYF. The V gene is TRBV29-1, the J gene TRBJ2-3. CDR1 SQVTM and CDR2 ANQGSEA come from the germline V gene. There are 13 residues in the CDR3.

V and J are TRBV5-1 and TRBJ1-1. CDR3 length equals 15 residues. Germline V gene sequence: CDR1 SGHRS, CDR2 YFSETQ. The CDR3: CASSLYRGGGTEAFF.

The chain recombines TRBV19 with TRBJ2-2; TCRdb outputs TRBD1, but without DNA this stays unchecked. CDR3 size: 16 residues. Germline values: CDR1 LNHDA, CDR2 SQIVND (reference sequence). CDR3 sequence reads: CASTPGGTGGPGELFF.

Here the CDR3 reads CATSSGTYNEQFF. The chain couples TRBV15 to TRBJ2-1; TCRdb selects TRBD1, and the lack of DNA leaves this call unchecked. There are 13 residues in the CDR3. CDR1 LNHNV and CDR2 YYDKDF come from the germline V gene (reference sequence).

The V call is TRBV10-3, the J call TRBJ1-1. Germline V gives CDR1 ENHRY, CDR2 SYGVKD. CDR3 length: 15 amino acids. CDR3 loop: CAISESHRMNTEAFF.

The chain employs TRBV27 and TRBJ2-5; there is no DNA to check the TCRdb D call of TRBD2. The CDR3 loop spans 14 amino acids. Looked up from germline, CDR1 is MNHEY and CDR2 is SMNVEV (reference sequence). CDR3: CASSLTRDEETQYF.

CDR3: CASSLAPAGAPNGYTF. The chain carries TRBV7-2 and TRBJ1-2; TCRdb picks TRBD1, but there is no DNA to check that call. This CDR3 region has 16 residues. Germline lookup yields CDR1 SGHTA and CDR2 FQGNSA.

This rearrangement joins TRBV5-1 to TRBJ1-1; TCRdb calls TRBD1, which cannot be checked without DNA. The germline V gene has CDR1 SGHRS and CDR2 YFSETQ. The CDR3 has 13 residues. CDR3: CASSETGWTEAFF.

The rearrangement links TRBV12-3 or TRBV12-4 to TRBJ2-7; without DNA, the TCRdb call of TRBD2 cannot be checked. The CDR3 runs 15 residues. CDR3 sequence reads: CAAIIALAGFYEQYF.